What follows is one T cell receptor beta chain and its context. Its specificity is not known. These data belong to a study of shared clonotypes between healthy human individuals. Background on the study: Researchers drew samples from a couple of women and a few men aged 18 to 49. Findings of the study overall: Non-shared clonotypes showed lower generation probabilities than clonotypes common to all four donors.

In germline, CDR1 is SEHNR, CDR2 FQNEAQ (reference sequence). V lost 4 bases, J lost 1 base, and 13 bases lay in between. This CDR3 region has 16 residues. The naive CD8 population came from CD45RO-negative cells selected for CCR7, without terminally differentiated effector memory CD45RA+ cells. Profiling relied on immunoSEQ multiplex PCR, and the TCRdb table lists in-frame clones only, not all of them. Here the sample spans roughly 770,000 clones, roughly 96% being singletons. The specimen was naive CD8+ T cells sorted from blood. The receptor was derived from a man aged 25 to 40 in good health. This chain joins TRBV7-9 and TRBJ2-2; D might be TRBD2 (6 bases). The CDR3 spells CASSSTGAENTGELFF. Written as DNA, the CDR3 is TGTGCCAGCAGCTCCACGGGAGCGGAGAACACCGGGGAGCTGTTTTTT. Full variable domain (rest looked up from reference TRBV7-9 and TRBJ2-2): DTGVSQNPRHKITKRGQNVTFRCDPISEHNRLYWYRQTLGQGPEFLTYFQNEAQLEKSRLLSDRFSAERPKGSFSTLEIQRTEQGDSAMYLCASSSTGAENTGELFFGEGSRLTVL.